This TCR beta chain was obtained from a study of early T cells in non-severe SARS-CoV-2 infection. TCRdb re-derived calls from the 5' RACE reads in MiXCR, one entry per CDR3 protein. Among about 38,000 distinct CDR3 sequences listed, 3.5% to 5% were seen once. This clonotype appeared a few times. This CDR3 has 12 amino acids. Per the germline V gene, CDR1 is KGHDR and CDR2 is SFDVKD. The V and J ends lost 1 base and 12 bases respectively, with 9 bases between them. The specimen sequenced was whole blood. This chain uses TRBV24-1 with TRBJ2-1; TRBD2 might be the D (5 bases). This TCR was recovered from an adult who was a healthcare worker with PCR-confirmed SARS-CoV-2 infection or an uninfected control (not recorded which). Here the CDR3 reads CATSDFGTRQFF. The CDR3 DNA is TGTGCCACCAGTGATTTCGGCACTAGGCAGTTCTTC.